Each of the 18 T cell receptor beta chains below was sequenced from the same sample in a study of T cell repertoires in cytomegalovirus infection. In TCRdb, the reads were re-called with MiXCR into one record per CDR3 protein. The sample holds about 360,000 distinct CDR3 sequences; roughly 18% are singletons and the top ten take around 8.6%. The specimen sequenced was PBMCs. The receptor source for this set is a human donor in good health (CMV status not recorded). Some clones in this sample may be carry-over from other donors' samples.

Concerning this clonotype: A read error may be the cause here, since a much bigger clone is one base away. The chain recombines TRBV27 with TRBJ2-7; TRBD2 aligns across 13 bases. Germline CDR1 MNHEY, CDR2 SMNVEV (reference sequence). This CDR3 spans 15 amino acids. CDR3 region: CASRTSGGLPYAQYF. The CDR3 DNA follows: TGTGCCAGCAGGACTAGCGGGGGGCTCCCCTACGCGCAGTACTTC.

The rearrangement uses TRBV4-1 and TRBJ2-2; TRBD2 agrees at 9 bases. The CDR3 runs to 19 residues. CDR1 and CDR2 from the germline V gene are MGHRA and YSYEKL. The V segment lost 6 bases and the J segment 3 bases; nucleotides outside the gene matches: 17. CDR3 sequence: CASSRGLTAGGSYTGELFF. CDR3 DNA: TGCGCCAGCAGTCGAGGATTGACAGCGGGGGGCTCGTACACCGGGGAGCTGTTTTTT.

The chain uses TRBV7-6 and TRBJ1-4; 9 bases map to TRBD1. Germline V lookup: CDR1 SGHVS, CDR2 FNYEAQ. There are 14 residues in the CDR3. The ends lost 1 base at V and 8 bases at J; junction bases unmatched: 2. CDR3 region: CASSLGGQGEKLFF. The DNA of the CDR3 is TGTGCCAGCAGCTTAGGGGGACAGGGCGAAAAACTGTTTTTT.

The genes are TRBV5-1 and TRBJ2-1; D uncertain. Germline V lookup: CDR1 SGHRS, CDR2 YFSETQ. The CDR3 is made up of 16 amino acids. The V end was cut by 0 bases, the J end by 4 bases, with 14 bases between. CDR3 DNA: TGCGCCAGCAGCTTGGATGCAACGGGCCTTTACAATGAGCAGTTCTTC. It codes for CASSLDATGLYNEQFF. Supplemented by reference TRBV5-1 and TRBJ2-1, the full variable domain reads KAGVTQTPRYLIKTRGQQVTLSCSPISGHRSVSWYQQTPGQGLQFLFEYFSETQRNKGNFPGRFSGRQFSNSRSEMNVSTLELGDSALYLCASSLDATGLYNEQFFGPGTRLTVL.

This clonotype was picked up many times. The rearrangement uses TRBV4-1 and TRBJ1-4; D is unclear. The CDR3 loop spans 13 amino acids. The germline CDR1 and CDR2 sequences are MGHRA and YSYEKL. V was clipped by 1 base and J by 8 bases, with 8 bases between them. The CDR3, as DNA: TGCGCCAGCAGCCAAGGTGTTATCGAAAAACTGTTTTTT. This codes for CASSQGVIEKLFF.

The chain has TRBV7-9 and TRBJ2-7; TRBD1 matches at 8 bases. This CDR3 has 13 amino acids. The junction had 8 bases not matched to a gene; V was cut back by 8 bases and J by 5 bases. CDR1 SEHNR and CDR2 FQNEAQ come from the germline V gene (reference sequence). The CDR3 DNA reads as TGTGCCAGCCAAAAGGAACAGGGGGACGAGCAGTACTTC. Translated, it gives CASQKEQGDEQYF.

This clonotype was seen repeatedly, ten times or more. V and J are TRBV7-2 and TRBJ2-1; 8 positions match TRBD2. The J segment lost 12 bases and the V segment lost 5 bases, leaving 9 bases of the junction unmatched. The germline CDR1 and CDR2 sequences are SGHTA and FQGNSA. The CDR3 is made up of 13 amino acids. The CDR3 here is CASSPQAGATQFF. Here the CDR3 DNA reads TGTGCCAGCAGCCCACAAGCGGGAGCTACGCAGTTCTTC.

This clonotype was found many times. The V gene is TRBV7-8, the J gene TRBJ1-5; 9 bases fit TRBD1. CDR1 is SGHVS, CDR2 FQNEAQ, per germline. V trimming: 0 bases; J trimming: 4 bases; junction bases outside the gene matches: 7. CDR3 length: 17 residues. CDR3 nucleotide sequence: TGTGCCAGCAGCTTAGCGTGGGACAGGGAGAGAAATCAGCCCCAGCATTTT. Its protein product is CASSLAWDRERNQPQHF.

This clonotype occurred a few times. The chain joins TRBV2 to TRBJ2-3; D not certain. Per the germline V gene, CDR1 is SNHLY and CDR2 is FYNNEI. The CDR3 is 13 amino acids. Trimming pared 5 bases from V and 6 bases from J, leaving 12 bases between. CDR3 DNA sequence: TGTGCCAGCAGTAACTTCGGAAGGGATACGCAGTATTTT. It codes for CASSNFGRDTQYF.

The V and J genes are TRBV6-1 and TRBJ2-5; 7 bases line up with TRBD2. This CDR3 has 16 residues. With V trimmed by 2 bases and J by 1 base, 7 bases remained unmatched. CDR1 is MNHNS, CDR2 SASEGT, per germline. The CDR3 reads CASSEWSGDPQETQYF. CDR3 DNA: TGTGCCAGCAGTGAATGGAGCGGGGACCCCCAAGAGACCCAGTACTTC.

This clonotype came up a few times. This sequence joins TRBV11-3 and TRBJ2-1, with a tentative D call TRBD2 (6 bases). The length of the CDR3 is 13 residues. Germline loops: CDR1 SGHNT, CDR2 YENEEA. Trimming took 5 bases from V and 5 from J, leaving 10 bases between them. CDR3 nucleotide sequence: TGTGCCAGCAGCCCGGGAGCTGACAATGAGCAGTTCTTC. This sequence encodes CASSPGADNEQFF.

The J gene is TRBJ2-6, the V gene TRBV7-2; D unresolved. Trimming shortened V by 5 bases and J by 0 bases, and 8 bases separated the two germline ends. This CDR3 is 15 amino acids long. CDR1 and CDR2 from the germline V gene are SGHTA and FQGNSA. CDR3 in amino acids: CASSLTLSGANVLTF. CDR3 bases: TGTGCCAGCAGCCTGACACTCTCTGGGGCCAACGTCCTGACTTTC.

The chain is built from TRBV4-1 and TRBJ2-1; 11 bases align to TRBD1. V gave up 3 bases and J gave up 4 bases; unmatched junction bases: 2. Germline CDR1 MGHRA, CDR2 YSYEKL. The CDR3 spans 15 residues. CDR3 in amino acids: CASSHGDRGYNEQFF. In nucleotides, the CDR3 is TGCGCCAGCAGCCACGGGGACAGGGGGTACAATGAGCAGTTCTTC.

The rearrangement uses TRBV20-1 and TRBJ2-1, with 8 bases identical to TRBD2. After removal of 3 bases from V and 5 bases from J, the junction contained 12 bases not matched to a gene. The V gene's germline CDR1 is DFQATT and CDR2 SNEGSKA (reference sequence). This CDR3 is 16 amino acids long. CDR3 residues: CSASKLAVFLDNEQFF. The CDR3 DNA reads TGCAGTGCTAGTAAACTAGCGGTTTTTCTAGACAATGAGCAGTTCTTC.

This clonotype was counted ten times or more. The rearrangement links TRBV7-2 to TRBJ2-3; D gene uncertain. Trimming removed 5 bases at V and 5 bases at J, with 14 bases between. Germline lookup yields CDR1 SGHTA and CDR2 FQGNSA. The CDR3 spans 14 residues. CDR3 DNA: TGTGCCAGCAGCCCCCGCGTGAGATTAGATACGCAGTATTTT. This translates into CASSPRVRLDTQYF.

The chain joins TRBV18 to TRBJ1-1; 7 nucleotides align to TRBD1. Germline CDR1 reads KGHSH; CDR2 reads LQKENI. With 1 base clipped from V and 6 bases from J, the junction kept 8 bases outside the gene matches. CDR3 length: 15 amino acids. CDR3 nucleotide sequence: TGTGCCAGCTCACCACGTTTAGGGGGCGATGCTGAAGCTTTCTTT. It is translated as CASSPRLGGDAEAFF.

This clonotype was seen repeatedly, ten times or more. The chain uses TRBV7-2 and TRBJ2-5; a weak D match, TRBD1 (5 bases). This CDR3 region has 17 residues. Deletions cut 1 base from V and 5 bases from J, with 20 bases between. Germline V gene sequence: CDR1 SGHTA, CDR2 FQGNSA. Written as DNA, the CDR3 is TGTGCCAGCAGCTTAGTTCAATTGCGGCAGGGAACCGAGACCCAGTACTTC. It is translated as CASSLVQLRQGTETQYF.

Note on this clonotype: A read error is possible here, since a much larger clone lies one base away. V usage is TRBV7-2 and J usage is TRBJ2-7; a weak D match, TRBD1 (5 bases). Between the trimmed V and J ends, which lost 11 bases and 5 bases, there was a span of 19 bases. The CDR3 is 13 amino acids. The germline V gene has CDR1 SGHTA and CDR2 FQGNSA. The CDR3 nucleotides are TGTGCCCGCGGTATCAGGGTTGGCCACGAGCAGTACTTC. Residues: CARGIRVGHEQYF.